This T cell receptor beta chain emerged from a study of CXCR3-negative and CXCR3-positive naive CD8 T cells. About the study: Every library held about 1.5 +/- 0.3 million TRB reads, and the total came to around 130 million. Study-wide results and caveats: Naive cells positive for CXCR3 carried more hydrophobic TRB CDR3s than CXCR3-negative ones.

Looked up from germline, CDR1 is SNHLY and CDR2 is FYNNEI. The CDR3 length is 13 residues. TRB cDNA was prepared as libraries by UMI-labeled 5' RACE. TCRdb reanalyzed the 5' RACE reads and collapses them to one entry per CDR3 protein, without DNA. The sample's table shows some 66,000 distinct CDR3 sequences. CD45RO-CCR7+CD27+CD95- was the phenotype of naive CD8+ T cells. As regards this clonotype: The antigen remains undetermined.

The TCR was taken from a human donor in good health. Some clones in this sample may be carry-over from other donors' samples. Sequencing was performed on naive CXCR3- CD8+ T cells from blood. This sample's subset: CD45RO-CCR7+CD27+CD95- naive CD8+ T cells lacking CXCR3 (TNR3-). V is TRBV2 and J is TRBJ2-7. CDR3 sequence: CASKTQSSYEQYF.